Each of the 29 T cell receptor beta chains below was sequenced from the same sample in a study of regulatory T cells in long-lasting Graves disease (TCRdb year 2021). Library method: multiplex PCR. For sequencing, an Illumina HiSeq 4000 was employed. To build TCR beta libraries, CDR3 regions were amplified by Arm-PCR using iRepertoire HTBI primers. TCRdb cleaned the public reads at Q25 with fastp, built clones with MiXCR and kept in-frame beta chains. Rows with a matching CDR3 protein are joined into one entry that keeps the most common DNA and genes. The sample contains 350,000 to 500,000 distinct CDR3 sequences, approximately 14% of them found a single time. The ten largest make up roughly 15% of the sample. Taken with the paper, the label for time point translates to: newly diagnosed GD, antithyroid drugs for less than 3 months. RNA was extracted from PBMCs in TRIzol for both TCR sequencing and RNA sequencing.

These data are also associated with another study on T cells in Graves' hyperthyroidism and ophthalmopathy.

Source: peripheral blood mononuclear cells (PBMCs), taken at new diagnosis, from a patient treated with antithyroid drugs. The source of these receptors is a woman aged 50 to 60 with Graves disease. Donor details come from another sample of the same person, matched by shared clones.

This clonotype was seen a few times. This chain connects TRBV18 to TRBJ1-1; weak D call: TRBD1 (5 bases). Germline V gene data show CDR1 as KGHSH and CDR2 as LQKENI. The CDR3 spans 14 residues. V lost 6 bases and J 2 bases, leaving 13 bases between the germline ends. CDR3 DNA sequence: TGTGCCAGCTCCGTGACAGCCGTAAACACTGAAGCTTTCTTT. Protein: CASSVTAVNTEAFF. Filled out from reference TRBV18 and TRBJ1-1, the complete variable domain reads NAGVMQNPRHLVRRRGQEARLRCSPMKGHSHVYWYRQLPEEGLKFMVYLQKENIIDESGMPKERFSAEFPKEGPSILRIQQVVRGDSAAYFCASSVTAVNTEAFFGQGTRLTVV.

Many counts were recorded for this clonotype. The chain carries TRBV12-3 or TRBV12-4 and TRBJ1-5, with D tentatively TRBD1 (6 bases). Between the trimmed V and J ends, which lost 5 bases and 6 bases, there was a span of 17 bases. CDR3 length equals 15 residues. Written as DNA, the CDR3 is TGTGCCAGCAGTCCCCAGGCAGGGGCCGTTCAGCCCCAGCATTTT. Translation: CASSPQAGAVQPQHF.

V gene TRBV7-6 combines with J gene TRBJ2-7; 9 nucleotides line up with TRBD1. The CDR3 totals 15 residues. Germline trimming cut 1 base from V and 3 bases from J; bases unmatched to any gene: 4. In germline, CDR1 is SGHVS, CDR2 FNYEAQ. The CDR3 is CASSLEQGANYEQYF. The CDR3 nucleotides are TGTGCCAGCAGCTTAGAACAGGGGGCAAACTACGAGCAGTACTTC.

CDR3 coding DNA: TGTGCCAGCAGTACACAGGGATTCACAGATACGCAGTATTTT. Its translation is CASSTQGFTDTQYF. The J gene is TRBJ2-3, the V gene TRBV6-1, with a tentative D call TRBD1 (6 bases). The CDR3 runs to 14 residues. Germline CDR1 and CDR2: MNHNS and SASEGT. Trimming cost V 5 bases and J 2 bases, with 11 bases left between them.

Comment on this clonotype: Compared with germline, one end of the junction differs, possibly owing to a read error. This sequence joins TRBV25-1 and TRBJ2-3; 8 nucleotides agree with TRBD2. Looked up from germline, CDR1 is MGHDK and CDR2 is SYGVNS. The CDR3 consists of 15 residues. CDR3 DNA: TGTACCAGCTCACCCATGAAAGCGGGAGCAGATACGCAGTATTTT. Protein sequence: CTSSPMKAGADTQYF.

Concerning this clonotype: Relative to the germline gene, one junction end is altered; a read error may explain this. The V call is TRBV6-5, the J call TRBJ2-7, with D perhaps assigned TRBD1 or TRBD2 (5 bases each). This CDR3 comprises 13 residues. Per germline, CDR1 MNHEY and CDR2 SVGAGI. The CDR3 protein is CASSYFRGNEQCF. The CDR3 DNA reads TGTGCCAGCAGTTACTTTCGGGGCAACGAGCAGTGCTTC.

This clonotype came up many times. The rearrangement uses TRBV27 and TRBJ2-1, with no clear D. This CDR3 has 15 amino acids. V was shortened by 6 bases and J by 0 bases, with 12 bases between the two germline ends. In germline, CDR1 is MNHEY, CDR2 SMNVEV (reference sequence). Here the CDR3 reads CASRRVLSSYNEQFF. The CDR3 DNA sequence: TGTGCCAGCAGGAGAGTACTAAGCTCCTACAATGAGCAGTTCTTC.

The chain links TRBV28 to TRBJ1-4, with D maybe TRBD1 (5 bases). The germline V and J ends were trimmed by 2 bases and 12 bases, with 13 bases remaining between them. The CDR3 sequence is 13 residues long. Germline CDR1 MDHEN, CDR2 SYDVKM. CDR3 in amino acids: CASSLRSIGELFF. CDR3 coding DNA: TGTGCCAGCAGTTTACGGTCGATAGGGGAACTGTTTTTT.

This clonotype was recorded at least ten times. The J gene is TRBJ2-5, the V gene TRBV10-3; D unclear. From germline, CDR1 is ENHRY and CDR2 SYGVKD. V was trimmed by 0 bases and J by 5 bases, leaving 13 bases between them. The CDR3 covers 15 residues. The CDR3 reads CAISESRSSGETQYF. The CDR3 bases are TGTGCCATCAGTGAGTCCCGCTCCTCTGGGGAGACCCAGTACTTC.

This clonotype was seen at least ten times. The rearrangement joins TRBV6-2 or TRBV6-3 to TRBJ2-2, with 10 positions matching TRBD2. J lost 7 bases, V lost 5 bases, and 7 bases had no gene match. CDR1 is MNHEY, CDR2 SVGEGT, per germline. CDR3 length equals 15 residues. The CDR3, as DNA: TGTGCCAGCAGTGAATGGCTAGCGGGAGTCGGGGAGCTGTTTTTT. This sequence encodes CASSEWLAGVGELFF.

This chain connects TRBV5-1 to TRBJ2-7; 8 nucleotides align to TRBD1. This CDR3 has 15 residues. With 2 bases clipped from V and 5 bases from J, the junction kept 9 bases outside the gene matches. From germline, CDR1 is SGHRS and CDR2 YFSETQ. The CDR3: CASSFPKGQVDEQYF. The CDR3 DNA reads TGCGCCAGCAGCTTTCCTAAGGGACAGGTTGACGAGCAGTACTTC.

Worth noting for this clonotype: A much larger clonotype is one base distant, so this may be a read error. The gene calls are TRBV11-2 and TRBJ2-7; D tentatively fits TRBD1 or TRBD2 (5 bases each). The CDR3 is made up of 16 amino acids. Germline lookup yields CDR1 SGHAT and CDR2 FQNNGV. The CDR3 here is CASSAYTGGPAYEQCF. CDR3 in DNA: TGTGCCAGCAGCGCCTATACAGGAGGCCCGGCCTACGAGCAGTGCTTC.

Many counts were recorded for this clonotype. The rearrangement uses TRBV7-9 and TRBJ2-1, with 11 positions matching TRBD2. J lost 3 bases, V lost 6 bases, and 4 bases had no gene match. CDR1 SEHNR and CDR2 FQNEAQ come from the germline V gene (reference sequence). This CDR3 is built from 15 residues. In DNA, the CDR3 is TGTGCCAGCAGGAAGACTAGCGGGAACTACAATGAGCAGTTCTTC. Its protein product is CASRKTSGNYNEQFF.

This clonotype was observed a handful of times. The chain couples TRBV4-1 to TRBJ2-1; 11 bases line up with TRBD2. Germline-derived CDR1 and CDR2 are MGHRA and YSYEKL. The J segment lost 3 bases and the V segment lost 6 bases, leaving 4 bases of the junction unmatched. CDR3 length: 15 amino acids. The CDR3: CASRGLAGGYNEQFF. Here the CDR3 DNA reads TGCGCCAGCAGGGGGCTAGCGGGAGGCTACAATGAGCAGTTCTTC.

This clonotype was counted many times. This chain uses TRBV2 with TRBJ1-3; D uncertain. V was clipped by 4 bases and J by 4 bases, with 5 bases between them. The CDR3 is 12 residues long. The germline CDR1 and CDR2 sequences are SNHLY and FYNNEI. The CDR3 bases are TGTGCCAGCAGTGTACAGGGAAACACCATATATTTT. It codes for CASSVQGNTIYF.

V usage is TRBV6-2 or TRBV6-3 and J usage is TRBJ2-1; 10 nucleotides match TRBD2. Germline V gene sequence: CDR1 MNHEY, CDR2 SVGEGT. This CDR3 is built from 16 residues. The ends lost 4 bases at V and 7 bases at J; junction bases unmatched: 10. The CDR3, as DNA: TGTGCCAGCAGTTCTCCCGGGACTAGCGAGTGGAATGAGCAGTTCTTC. This codes for CASSSPGTSEWNEQFF.

This clonotype was seen repeatedly, ten times or more. The chain uses TRBV3-1 and TRBJ2-1; tentatively, D is TRBD2 (6 bases). Per the germline V gene, CDR1 is LGHDT and CDR2 is YNNKEL (reference sequence). V dropped 2 bases and J dropped 6 bases, with 14 bases sitting between them. This CDR3 has 15 residues. CDR3 nucleotide sequence: TGTGCCAGCAGCCAAACCGGGACTGGCTCCAATGAGCAGTTCTTC. Translation gives CASSQTGTGSNEQFF.

The chain joins TRBV5-1 to TRBJ2-7, with D perhaps matching TRBD2 (5 bases). The CDR3 loop spans 12 amino acids. CDR1 SGHRS and CDR2 YFSETQ come from the germline V gene. Trimming left V 4 bases short and J 3 bases short, with 8 bases between. The CDR3 DNA reads as TGCGCCAGCAGCGCCGGGGACTACGAGCAGTACTTC. Translating it yields CASSAGDYEQYF.

Many counts were recorded for this clonotype. The gene calls are TRBV10-3 and TRBJ2-1, with a weak D call TRBD2 (6 bases). This CDR3 contains 13 residues. V was trimmed by 7 bases and J by 5 bases, leaving 12 bases between them. Germline-derived CDR1 and CDR2 are ENHRY and SYGVKD. DNA for the CDR3: TGTGCCATCACTAGGGACTTCGACAATGAGCAGTTCTTC. It encodes CAITRDFDNEQFF.

Concerning this clonotype: This likely reflects a read error, since a far larger clone is one base away. The chain carries TRBV11-2 and TRBJ2-4; 9 bases fit TRBD2. The ends lost 1 base at V and 13 bases at J; junction bases unmatched: 11. From germline, CDR1 is SGHAT and CDR2 FQNNGV. The CDR3 loop spans 15 amino acids. CDR3 DNA sequence: TGTGCCAGCAGCTTAGGACTAGCGGAACAAGAGTCCCAGTACTTC. This sequence encodes CASSLGLAEQESQYF.

Ten or more counts support this clonotype. The chain links TRBV5-1 to TRBJ2-7; 7 bases are a match to TRBD2. Germline V CDR1 and CDR2: SGHRS, YFSETQ. Trimming took 0 bases from V and 4 from J; bases not matched to a gene: 10. The CDR3 is 16 amino acids. The CDR3 reads CASSLAPSSGGYEQYF. The CDR3 DNA reads TGCGCCAGCAGCTTGGCCCCGTCTAGCGGTGGGTACGAGCAGTACTTC.

On this clonotype: This may be a read error, as it is one base from a much larger clone. The chain couples TRBV6-5 to TRBJ1-5, with 7 bases that match TRBD1. From germline, CDR1 is MNHEY and CDR2 SVGAGI. The CDR3 has 18 amino acids. The CDR3 DNA reads as TGTGCCAACAGTTACCCGAGGGGGACAGCTAATTTCAATCAGCCCCAGCATTTT. Its translation: CANSYPRGTANFNQPQHF.

The table lists this clonotype with a few counts. This rearrangement joins TRBV10-3 to TRBJ1-1, with no clear D. Between the trimmed V and J ends, which lost 4 bases and 4 bases, there was a span of 4 bases. The V gene's germline CDR1 is ENHRY and CDR2 SYGVKD. The CDR3 is 11 amino acids. The CDR3 region is CAISGGTEAFF. The CDR3 region has the DNA TGTGCCATCAGTGGAGGCACTGAAGCTTTCTTT.

This clonotype was seen more than once but under ten times. The rearrangement joins TRBV19 to TRBJ2-5; 11 bases are shared with TRBD2. V was pared by 2 bases and J by 3 bases, with 11 bases of the junction left unmatched. This CDR3 comprises 18 residues. In germline, CDR1 is LNHDA, CDR2 SQIVND (reference sequence). For the CDR3, the DNA is TGTGCCAGTAGTATAACGGCCTCACCGGGACTAGCGGAAGAGACCCAGTACTTC. This sequence encodes CASSITASPGLAEETQYF. Using reference TRBV19 and TRBJ2-5 for the parts outside the CDR3, the full variable domain is DGGITQSPKYLFRKEGQNVTLSCEQNLNHDAMYWYRQDPGQGLRLIYYSQIVNDFQKGDIAEGYSVSREKKESFPLTVTSAQKNPTAFYLCASSITASPGLAEETQYFGPGTRLLVL.

V and J are TRBV2 and TRBJ2-7; the match to TRBD2 covers 11 bases. V dropped 4 bases and J dropped 7; count of bases not matched to a gene: 6. The CDR3 totals 14 residues. Germline lookup yields CDR1 SNHLY and CDR2 FYNNEI. The CDR3 region has the DNA TGTGCCAGCAGTGCACTAGCGGGAGCGGGTGAGCAGTACTTC. This codes for CASSALAGAGEQYF.

DNA for the CDR3: TGTGCCATCTCTGGACTGTGGAGCTCCTACAATGAGCAGTTCTTC. Its translation: CAISGLWSSYNEQFF. The chain joins TRBV10-3 to TRBJ2-1; tentative D call: TRBD2 (5 bases). The germline gives CDR1 ENHRY, CDR2 SYGVKD. This CDR3 is built from 15 residues. The V and J ends lost 8 bases and 0 bases respectively, with 14 bases between them.

This clonotype was observed many times. The V call is TRBV5-1, the J call TRBJ2-1; D gene ambiguous. The V and J ends lost 0 bases and 0 bases respectively, with 10 bases between them. Per germline, CDR1 SGHRS and CDR2 YFSETQ. This CDR3 is 16 amino acids long. CDR3 sequence (DNA): TGCGCCAGCAGCTTGGGTTTGGGGTCCTCCTACAATGAGCAGTTCTTC. Its protein is CASSLGLGSSYNEQFF.

Concerning this clonotype itself: A read error may be the cause here, since a much bigger clone is one base away. The chain combines TRBV28 with TRBJ1-6; D unresolved. This CDR3 has 14 residues. The germline CDR1 and CDR2 sequences are MDHEN and SYDVKM. The CDR3 bases are TGTGCCAGCAGTTCTAGCTCCTATAATTCACCCCCCCACTTT. Translating it yields CASSSSSYNSPPHF. The full variable domain, with the rest looked up from reference TRBV28 and TRBJ1-6, is DVKVTQSSRYLVKRTGEKVFLECVQDMDHENMFWYRQDPGLGLRLIYFSYDVKMKEKGDIPEGYSVSREKKERFSLILESASTNQTSMYLCASSSSSYNSPPHFGNGTRLTVT.

Worth noting for this clonotype: One end of the junction does not line up with germline, which may come from a read error. The genes are TRBV4-1 and TRBJ2-2, with unresolved D. The CDR3 extends over 16 amino acids. CDR1 is MGHRA, CDR2 YSYEKL, per germline. The CDR3 spells CASSQDMTPRTGELFF. The CDR3 DNA follows: TGTGCCAGCAGCCAAGATATGACCCCCAGGACCGGGGAGCTGTTTTTT.